This T cell receptor beta chain was found in a study of chemoradiotherapy in HPV16-positive cancers. TCRdb keeps only in-frame clones here, not all; method: immunoSEQ multiplex PCR. There are roughly 28,000 clones in the sample; around four fifths occur only once, and around 5.1% lies in the top ten. As for this clone: Its antigen is currently unknown.

Overall study results and limits: Non-HPV-specific T cells did not expand in tumors during treatment, whereas candidate HPV-specific clones and E7-related motifs did.

The TCR originated in a human donor with HPV-associated anogenital cancer. The sample consisted of blood, taken from a patient who underwent chemoradiotherapy.

CDR3 in amino acids: CASSRQGMNTEAFF. The CDR3, as DNA: TGTGCCAGCTCACGACAGGGAATGAACACTGAAGCTTTCTTT. J is TRBJ1-1 and V is TRBV18, with 7 bases matching TRBD1. Trimming took 4 bases from V and 0 from J; bases not matched to a gene: 2. There are 14 residues in the CDR3. CDR1 is KGHSH and CDR2 is LQKENI in the germline V gene.